This T cell receptor beta chain was profiled in a study of cytomegalovirus exposure and HLA in healthy donors. The wider study: The 95 to 150 validation repertoires and the approximately 630 first-cohort repertoires shared a platform, a later analysis reported.

Sequenced by immunoSEQ multiplex PCR; TCRdb stores in-frame clones only, minus some. Of 150,000 to 200,000 clones in the sample, 75% to 90% were seen once. The ends lost 2 bases at V and 3 bases at J; junction bases unmatched: 11. Germline CDR1 and CDR2: SGHTA and FQGNSA. CDR3 size: 17 residues. The rearrangement uses TRBV7-2 and TRBJ1-1; 8 nucleotides match TRBD1. The specimen was PBMCs. This TCR was sampled from a young woman in good health and CMV-seronegative. CDR3 DNA: TGTGCCAGCAGCTTAATCGGACAGGGAAGGAGATACACTGAAGCTTTCTTT. The encoded protein is CASSLIGQGRRYTEAFF.